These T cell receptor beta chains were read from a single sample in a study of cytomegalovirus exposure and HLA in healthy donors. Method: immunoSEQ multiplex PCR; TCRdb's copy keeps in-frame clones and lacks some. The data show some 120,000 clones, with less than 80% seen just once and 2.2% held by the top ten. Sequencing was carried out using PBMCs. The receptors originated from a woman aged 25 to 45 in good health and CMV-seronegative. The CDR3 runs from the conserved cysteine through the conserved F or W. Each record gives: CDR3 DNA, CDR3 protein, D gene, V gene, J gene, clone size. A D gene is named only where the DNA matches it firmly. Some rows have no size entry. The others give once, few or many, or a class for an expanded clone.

TGCGCCAGCAGCCAAGAGAGCACAGGGGGCCACTATGGCTACACCTTC,CASSQESTGGHYGYTF,TRBD1,TRBV4-3,TRBJ1-2,-
TGCGCCAGCAGTCAATTACCTAGCGGGAGTTCCTCAGAGACCCAGTACTTC,CASSQLPSGSSSETQYF,TRBD2,TRBV23-1,TRBJ2-5,-
TGTGCCAGCAGCGCCCCTCATGGCGGGAGGAGCGACAATGAGCAGTTCTTC,CASSAPHGGRSDNEQFF,TRBD2,TRBV9,TRBJ2-1,-
TGTGCCAGCAGTAAGGACAGGGCAACTAATGAAAAACTGTTTTTT,CASSKDRATNEKLFF,TRBD1,TRBV2,TRBJ1-4,-
TGTGCCAGCAGCTCCGCGACTAGCGCAACCTACGAGCAGTACTTC,CASSSATSATYEQYF,TRBD2,TRBV7-9,TRBJ2-7,-
TGTGCCAGCAGTTCAGGGGGACAGTACTACGAGCAGTACTTC,CASSSGGQYYEQYF,TRBD1,TRBV27,TRBJ2-7,-
TGTGCCAGCACTCCTAGCGGATCAGATACGCAGTATTTT,CASTPSGSDTQYF,TRBD2,TRBV6-6,TRBJ2-3,few
TGTGCCAGCAGTTTTGCCGGTAACACCGGGGAGCTGTTTTTT,CASSFAGNTGELFF,-,TRBV28,TRBJ2-2,-
TGCGCCAGCAGCCAAGCCCAGAACTCAGGGGGTTGGTATAATGAGCAGTTCTTC,CASSQAQNSGGWYNEQFF,TRBD1,TRBV4-1,TRBJ2-1,few
TGTGCCATCAGTGACCAAGGACAGTACCGGAACACCATATATTTT,CAISDQGQYRNTIYF,-,TRBV10-3,TRBJ1-3,-
TGTGCCAGCAGCGTAGGGGTACAGGGCCTCAATGAGCAGTTCTTC,CASSVGVQGLNEQFF,-,TRBV9,TRBJ2-1,-
TGTGCCAGCAGTGACTCGAGACAGGGGGTGATATCCACTGAAGCTTTCTTT,CASSDSRQGVISTEAFF,TRBD1,TRBV2,TRBJ1-1,-
TGCGCCAGCAGCCTCCCGGGACAGGGCTACGAGCAGTACTTC,CASSLPGQGYEQYF,TRBD1,TRBV5-1,TRBJ2-7,-
TGTGCCAGCAGCCCGGGAGGGACAGGGGGTGTCGGGAGTGGCTACACCTTC,CASSPGGTGGVGSGYTF,TRBD1,TRBV7-3,TRBJ1-2,-
TGTGCCAGCAGTTTCGTAGGGGATACTGAAGCTTTCTTT,CASSFVGDTEAFF,-,TRBV28,TRBJ1-1,few
TGTGCCAGCAGACGACAGGGATATAGCTCTGGCTACACCTTC,CASRRQGYSSGYTF,TRBD1,TRBV28,TRBJ1-2,-
TGTGCCTGGAGTGTACTGGGAGCGGGGCAGTTCTTC,CAWSVLGAGQFF,-,TRBV30,TRBJ2-1,few
TGCGCCAGCAGCCAAGGGACTAGCGGGAGGAAGCAGTACTTC,CASSQGTSGRKQYF,TRBD2,TRBV4-1,TRBJ2-7,-
TGTGCCAGCAGCTTAGACCTAGTCACAGATACGCAGTATTTT,CASSLDLVTDTQYF,-,TRBV7-8,TRBJ2-3,-
TGTGCCAGCAGCTTTCAAACAGGAAACACCATATATTTT,CASSFQTGNTIYF,-,TRBV11-2,TRBJ1-3,-
TGTGCCAGCTCACCATTCTCGTCAGGGAACAATCAGCCCCAGCATTTT,CASSPFSSGNNQPQHF,-,TRBV18,TRBJ1-5,-
TGTGCCAGCAGCAGGGGACAGGCCGGGGAGCTGTTTTTT,CASSRGQAGELFF,TRBD1,TRBV5-8,TRBJ2-2,-
TGCGCCAGCAGCTTGGAGGCTTGGCGGGGAAACACCGGGGAGCTGTTTTTT,CASSLEAWRGNTGELFF,-,TRBV5-1,TRBJ2-2,-
TGTGCCAGCAGCTTAGCGCGAGGAGTAGCGGGAGAGACCCAGTACTTC,CASSLARGVAGETQYF,TRBD2,TRBV7-9,TRBJ2-5,-